The 4 T cell receptor beta chains below come from one sample, sequenced in a study of Graves' ophthalmopathy and Graves' hyperthyroidism. Amplification from RNA transcripts yielded the TCR beta CDR3 regions. RT-PCR was first run with HTBI primers, then multiplex PCR in a second round. TCRdb ran MiXCR on the multiplex PCR reads and lists one entry per CDR3 protein. The repertoire holds about 240,000 distinct CDR3 sequences, with less than 55% as singletons. Sample: peripheral blood. Receptors were obtained from an adult man with Graves' ophthalmopathy.

J is TRBJ1-3 and V is TRBV20-1; 9 nucleotides match TRBD1. Unmatched junction bases numbered 6, after V lost 2 bases and J lost 1 base. The CDR3 sequence is 16 residues long. Germline CDR1 DFQATT, CDR2 SNEGSKA (reference sequence). This CDR3 reads CSARLLGTGSGNTIYF. The CDR3 nucleotides are TGCAGTGCTAGACTTCTCGGGACAGGGTCTGGAAACACCATATATTTT.

The sample holds a few counts of this clonotype. V usage is TRBV29-1 and J usage is TRBJ2-7; D is uncertain. The ends were cut back, 4 bases at V and 2 bases at J, with 9 bases in the middle. CDR1 and CDR2 from the germline V gene are SQVTM and ANQGSEA. This CDR3 has 12 residues. CDR3 sequence (DNA): TGCAGCGTTGTTGGGGAAACCTACGAGCAGTACTTC. Amino acid sequence: CSVVGETYEQYF.

The table lists this clonotype with many counts. The V gene is TRBV20-1, the J gene TRBJ2-7; D is undetermined. Trimming left V 1 base short and J 3 bases short, with 10 bases between. The CDR3 extends over 13 amino acids. CDR1 and CDR2 from the germline V gene are DFQATT and SNEGSKA (reference sequence). This CDR3 reads CSARASGGYEQYF. CDR3 coding DNA: TGCAGTGCTAGAGCCTCCGGCGGCTACGAGCAGTACTTC.

The chain carries TRBV12-3 or TRBV12-4 and TRBJ2-7; D perhaps matches TRBD2 (6 bases). V was cut by 6 bases and J by 2 bases, with 11 bases left in between. This CDR3 comprises 13 residues. The CDR3 nucleotides read TGTGCCAGCAGCTCGGAGGGGACCTACGAGCAGTACTTC. The encoded protein is CASSSEGTYEQYF.